This paragraph covers one TCR beta chain sequence. This record belongs to a study of shared clonotypes between healthy human individuals. At the level of the study: The study enrolled two women and three men aged 18 to 49.

The method was immunoSEQ multiplex PCR; TCRdb's version includes in-frame clones alone and lacks a portion of them. The sample gives fewer than 2.5 million clones, approximately 93% of which show up once; about 0.38% is in the top ten. Sequencing was done on a sample of naive CD4+ T cells from PBMCs. Noted subset: CD45RA+ positively selected. The clonotype comes from a man aged 18 to 35 in good health. Some clones in this sample may be carry-over from other donors' samples.

The CDR3 loop is CASSVDGRGVRETQYF. In nucleotides, the CDR3 is TGTGCCAGCAGCGTAGATGGGCGGGGGGTTAGAGAGACCCAGTACTTC. V is TRBV9 and J is TRBJ2-5, with 8 bases fitting TRBD2. The germline gives CDR1 SGDLS, CDR2 YYNGEE. V was clipped by 0 bases and J by 4 bases; unmatched bases: 8. The CDR3 has 16 residues.